One sample yielded the 30 T cell receptor beta chains listed below, sequenced in a study of CD8+ T cells in alopecia areata. The sample's treatment: oral pan-JAK inhibitor, 5-10 mg twice daily. cDNA prepared by RNA extraction and subsequent reverse transcription served as the template for sequencing. Some clones are missing from TCRdb's copy, which holds only in-frame ones; the method was immunoSEQ multiplex PCR. The sample includes about 180,000 clones, 50% to 75% seen only once; the top ten take under 20%. The material sequenced was CD4+ T cells sorted from blood, taken between weeks 55 and 65, from a patient treated with tofacitinib. The receptors originated from a human donor with alopecia areata.

The chain joins TRBV30 to TRBJ1-3; TRBD1 might be the D (5 bases). CDR3 length: 14 amino acids. V lost 4 bases and J lost 1, with 11 bases in between. The germline CDR1 and CDR2 sequences are GTSNPN and SVGIG (reference sequence). The CDR3, as DNA: TGTGCCTGGAACCCCCAGGGTTCTGGAAACACCATATATTTT. Protein: CAWNPQGSGNTIYF.

This clone has a count of ten or more. The genes are TRBV19 and TRBJ1-1; 7 bases agree with TRBD1. CDR1 and CDR2 from the germline V gene are LNHDA and SQIVND (reference sequence). Trimming cost V 6 bases and J 0 bases; bases outside gene matches: 7. The CDR3 has 15 amino acids. CDR3 in DNA: TGTGCCAGTAGCAAACAGGGGTTGGTGAACACTGAAGCTTTCTTT. Amino acids: CASSKQGLVNTEAFF.

The genes are TRBV9 and TRBJ1-6, with TRBD1 matching over 7 bases. From germline, CDR1 is SGDLS and CDR2 YYNGEE. The CDR3 has 15 residues. V lost 3 bases to trimming and J lost 7 bases; unmatched junction nucleotides: 7. CDR3 loop: CASSAYGTANSPLHF. CDR3 DNA sequence: TGTGCCAGCAGCGCCTACGGGACAGCAAATTCACCCCTCCACTTT.

The rearrangement uses TRBV29-1 and TRBJ2-5, with a weak D call TRBD2 (6 bases). The CDR3 spans 16 residues. Germline V lookup: CDR1 SQVTM, CDR2 ANQGSEA. The ends were cut back, 4 bases at V and 0 bases at J, with 18 bases in the middle. DNA of the CDR3: TGCAGCGTTGCCGATCCTGGGGGGAGGTACCAAGAGACCCAGTACTTC. The encoded protein is CSVADPGGRYQETQYF.

The chain recombines TRBV7-8 with TRBJ1-5; no definite D call. The CDR3 has 17 residues. V gave up 1 base and J gave up 2 bases, with 15 bases separating them. Looked up from germline, CDR1 is SGHVS and CDR2 is FQNEAQ. The CDR3 DNA reads TGTGCCAGCAGCTTAGGCCCCAGGAGAGGAGGCAATCAGCCCCAGCATTTT. Amino acids: CASSLGPRRGGNQPQHF.

The V gene is TRBV7-9, the J gene TRBJ2-7; TRBD2 agrees at 7 bases. V shed 0 bases and J 2 bases; nucleotides not matched to a gene: 7. There are 16 residues in the CDR3. In germline, CDR1 is SEHNR, CDR2 FQNEAQ (reference sequence). The CDR3 DNA sequence: TGTGCCAGCAGCTTAGCGTCCGGGGGAGGGCCCTACGAGCAGTACTTC. Translation gives CASSLASGGGPYEQYF.

The CDR3 loop is CAWKKMEYTEAFF. CDR3 DNA: TGTGCCTGGAAGAAAATGGAGTACACTGAAGCTTTCTTT. The chain combines TRBV30 with TRBJ1-1; D call uncertain. The germline gives CDR1 GTSNPN, CDR2 SVGIG (reference sequence). CDR3 size: 13 residues. Between the trimmed V and J ends, which lost 4 bases and 3 bases, there was a span of 12 bases.

In this sample, this clone turned up many times. V usage is TRBV7-9 and J usage is TRBJ1-1; perhaps TRBD1 as D (6 bases). The V end lost 4 bases, the J end lost 2 bases, and 11 bases lay between the germline ends. CDR3 length equals 14 residues. Germline V lookup: CDR1 SEHNR, CDR2 FQNEAQ (reference sequence). CDR3 protein: CASSSNRVNTEAFF. Written as DNA, the CDR3 is TGTGCCAGCAGCTCTAACAGGGTCAACACTGAAGCTTTCTTT.

The V and J genes are TRBV29-1 and TRBJ1-3; D not certain. V lost 4 bases and J lost 2, with 9 bases in between. CDR1 SQVTM and CDR2 ANQGSEA come from the germline V gene. The CDR3 length is 13 residues. The CDR3 DNA reads TGCAGCGTTGTTTCCGTCCCTGGAAACACCATATATTTT. This translates into CSVVSVPGNTIYF.

The chain is built from TRBV4-1 and TRBJ2-3; TRBD2 aligns across 11 bases. CDR1 and CDR2 (germline): MGHRA, YSYEKL. Germline trimming cut 3 bases from V and 2 bases from J; bases unmatched to any gene: 10. The CDR3 covers 18 residues. CDR3 region: CASSQEPPSGGPTDTQYF. CDR3 DNA: TGCGCCAGCAGCCAGGAACCCCCTAGCGGGGGGCCCACAGATACGCAGTATTTT.

The rearrangement links TRBV5-1 to TRBJ2-5, with 12 positions matching TRBD1. After removal of 4 bases from V and 5 bases from J, the junction contained 6 bases not matched to a gene. There are 15 residues in the CDR3. Germline CDR1 is SGHRS and CDR2 is YFSETQ. The CDR3 DNA is TGCGCCAGCAGCGAGGGGACAGGGGGCTGGGAGACCCAGTACTTC. As protein: CASSEGTGGWETQYF.

The chain is built from TRBV5-1 and TRBJ2-7; 8 nucleotides align to TRBD2. The CDR3 sequence is 14 residues long. The germline gives CDR1 SGHRS, CDR2 YFSETQ. The trim removed 5 bases at V and 3 bases at J, leaving 7 bases unmatched. DNA of the CDR3: TGCGCCAGCAGTTACCCCGGGAGGGACTACGAGCAGTACTTC. Translated: CASSYPGRDYEQYF.

V gene TRBV29-1 combines with J gene TRBJ2-3; D is tentatively TRBD1 or TRBD2 (6 bases each). Trimming took 6 bases from V and 2 from J, leaving 12 bases between them. The CDR3 consists of 13 residues. In germline, CDR1 is SQVTM, CDR2 ANQGSEA. The CDR3 nucleotides read TGCAGCGTGGGGGGCCGAGCCACAGATACGCAGTATTTT. Its protein is CSVGGRATDTQYF.

This clone was seen only a few times. The chain uses TRBV7-2 and TRBJ2-3; D possibly corresponds to TRBD1 (7 bases). Germline V CDR1 and CDR2: SGHTA, FQGNSA. The CDR3 covers 14 residues. V was pared by 8 bases and J by 5 bases, with 17 bases between. CDR3 sequence: CASARRGREDTQYF. The CDR3 region has the DNA TGTGCCAGCGCCCGAAGGGGGCGGGAAGATACGCAGTATTTT.

The chain has TRBV19 and TRBJ2-7, with D hard to call. CDR1 is LNHDA, CDR2 SQIVND, per germline (reference sequence). This CDR3 has 16 amino acids. V lost 1 base to trimming and J lost 2 bases, with 15 bases between them. CDR3 DNA sequence: TGTGCCAGTAGTATAGGAACGGCCCTTTCAACCTACGAGCAGTACTTC. The encoded protein is CASSIGTALSTYEQYF.

This clone showed up just once. V is TRBV29-1 and J is TRBJ1-4; 9 positions agree with TRBD1. The length of the CDR3 is 13 residues. Germline V CDR1 and CDR2: SQVTM, ANQGSEA. V trimming: 6 bases; J trimming: 12 bases; junction bases outside the gene matches: 11. The CDR3, as DNA: TGCAGCGTGGGGACAGGGACCGAGGGGGAACTGTTTTTT. Translation: CSVGTGTEGELFF.

The V and J genes are TRBV10-3 and TRBJ1-2, with 9 bases that match TRBD1. There are 12 residues in the CDR3. Losses at the gene ends were 7 bases for V and 6 bases for J; bases not matched to a gene: 3. Germline CDR1 ENHRY, CDR2 SYGVKD. This CDR3 reads CAIMGQGNGYTF. The DNA of the CDR3 is TGTGCCATCATGGGACAGGGCAATGGCTACACCTTC.

The V call is TRBV4-1, the J call TRBJ1-2; D possibly corresponds to TRBD1 (6 bases). The CDR3 runs to 14 residues. Trimming removed 2 bases from V and 10 bases from J, with 17 bases in between. CDR1 is MGHRA and CDR2 is YSYEKL in the germline V gene. For the CDR3, the DNA is TGCGCCAGCAGCCAACCGACAGGAGGAATCGCCTACACCTTC. Its protein product is CASSQPTGGIAYTF.

The chain joins TRBV2 to TRBJ2-7, with 11 positions matching TRBD2. The CDR3 consists of 18 residues. V lost 6 bases, J lost 3 bases, and 16 bases stayed unmatched. Germline V gene sequence: CDR1 SNHLY, CDR2 FYNNEI. CDR3 amino acids: CASSPPASGGLLNYEQYF. CDR3 bases: TGTGCCAGCAGCCCCCCCGCTAGCGGGGGGCTCCTAAACTACGAGCAGTACTTC. The full variable domain, in which reference TRBV2 and TRBJ2-7 provide the parts outside the CDR3, is EPEVTQTPSHQVTQMGQEVILRCVPISNHLYFYWYRQILGQKVEFLVSFYNNEISEKSEIFDDQFSVERPDGSNFTLKIRSTKLEDSAMYFCASSPPASGGLLNYEQYFGPGTRLTVT.

CDR3 residues: CSVTLGNRAGEQYF. The CDR3 DNA follows: TGCAGCGTGACCCTTGGGAACAGGGCCGGGGAGCAGTACTTC. This rearrangement joins TRBV29-1 to TRBJ2-7; perhaps TRBD1 as D (6 bases). The CDR3 runs to 14 residues. Trimming left V 6 bases short and J 7 bases short, with 22 bases between. The germline V gene has CDR1 SQVTM and CDR2 ANQGSEA.

This clone appeared a single time. The genes are TRBV14 and TRBJ2-1, with D maybe TRBD1 (5 bases). Trimming shortened V by 0 bases and J by 9 bases, and 9 bases separated the two germline ends. The CDR3 runs 13 residues. Germline V CDR1 and CDR2: SGHDN, FVKESK. In nucleotides, the CDR3 is TGTGCCAGCAGCCAAGAAAGGGGCGGTGAGCAGTTCTTC. It yields the protein CASSQERGGEQFF.

The chain carries TRBV30 and TRBJ2-7; 7 positions agree with TRBD1. V gave up 6 bases and J gave up 4 bases; unmatched junction bases: 6. This CDR3 region has 12 residues. Germline V gene lookup returns CDR1 GTSNPN and CDR2 SVGIG (reference sequence). CDR3 sequence reads: CACTDRAYEQYF. The CDR3 nucleotides read TGTGCCTGTACTGACAGGGCTTACGAGCAGTACTTC.

A remark on this clone: The same CDR3 also results from other DNA sequences found in this sample. V and J are TRBV5-1 and TRBJ2-2; TRBD1 or TRBD2 may be the D gene (5 bases each). The V end lost 4 bases, the J end lost 1 base, and 11 bases lay between the germline ends. Germline values: CDR1 SGHRS, CDR2 YFSETQ. CDR3 length equals 15 residues. The CDR3 is CASSPGTVNTGELFF. DNA of the CDR3: TGCGCCAGCAGCCCGGGGACGGTGAACACCGGGGAGCTGTTTTTT. The variable domain in full, with the rest retrieved from reference TRBV5-1 and TRBJ2-2, is KAGVTQTPRYLIKTRGQQVTLSCSPISGHRSVSWYQQTPGQGLQFLFEYFSETQRNKGNFPGRFSGRQFSNSRSEMNVSTLELGDSALYLCASSPGTVNTGELFFGEGSRLTVL.

The chain employs TRBV7-8 and TRBJ2-4, with 11 nucleotides matching TRBD1. Per the germline V gene, CDR1 is SGHVS and CDR2 is FQNEAQ. CDR3 length: 14 amino acids. V dropped 3 bases and J dropped 5; count of bases not matched to a gene: 0. In DNA form, the CDR3 reads TGTGCCAGCAGCTTGGGACAGGGGGAAAACATTCAGTACTTC. It codes for CASSLGQGENIQYF.

This rearrangement joins TRBV4-1 to TRBJ2-1, with 14 positions matching TRBD2. Germline V gene lookup returns CDR1 MGHRA and CDR2 YSYEKL. The CDR3 totals 16 residues. Trimming removed 4 bases from V and 6 bases from J; junction bases left unmatched: 5. Here the CDR3 reads CASSPPGTSGGNEQFF. CDR3 sequence (DNA): TGCGCCAGCAGCCCACCCGGGACTAGCGGGGGCAATGAGCAGTTCTTC.

With respect to this clone: One end of the junction is discordant with germline, which a read error may explain. The chain carries TRBV7-7 and TRBJ1-5, with 7 positions matching TRBD1. Germline V gene sequence: CDR1 SSHAT, CDR2 FNYEAQ (reference sequence). This CDR3 spans 16 amino acids. The CDR3 sequence is CASSLGPGGYNQPQHF. The DNA for the CDR3 is TGTGCTAGCAGCTTAGGACCAGGGGGGTACAATCAGCCCCAGCATTTT.

The chain joins TRBV27 to TRBJ1-5, with D possibly TRBD1 on 5 matching bases. V was shortened by 2 bases and J by 6 bases, with 11 bases between the two germline ends. The CDR3 contains 14 residues. CDR1 MNHEY and CDR2 SMNVEV come from the germline V gene (reference sequence). CDR3 protein: CASSLMAGSQPQHF. The CDR3 region has the DNA TGTGCCAGCAGTTTAATGGCAGGGTCTCAGCCCCAGCATTTT.

CDR3 amino acids: CASSLGEATGGSPLHF. CDR3 sequence (DNA): TGTGCCAGCAGCTTAGGGGAGGCGACAGGAGGTTCACCCCTCCACTTT. V gene TRBV11-2 combines with J gene TRBJ1-6; maybe TRBD1 (6 bases). V gave up 1 base and J gave up 9 bases, with 16 bases separating them. This CDR3 spans 16 amino acids. The germline CDR1 and CDR2 sequences are SGHAT and FQNNGV. Full variable domain (remainder filled in from reference TRBV11-2 and TRBJ1-6): EAGVAQSPRYKIIEKRQSVAFWCNPISGHATLYWYQQILGQGPKLLIQFQNNGVVDDSQLPKDRFSAERLKGVDSTLKIQPAKLEDSAVYLCASSLGEATGGSPLHFGNGTRLTVT.

V and J are TRBV6-4 and TRBJ1-2; D call uncertain. In germline, CDR1 is MRHNA, CDR2 SNTAGT. This CDR3 is 13 amino acids long. V dropped 6 bases and J dropped 8 bases, with 16 bases sitting between them. The CDR3 here is CASRAGPGGGYTF. The CDR3 DNA is TGTGCCAGCAGGGCCGGACCGGGCGGGGGCTACACCTTC.

In its sample, this clone was seen a few times. The chain carries TRBV30 and TRBJ1-2; D not resolved. The CDR3 spans 12 residues. V was shortened by 4 bases and J by 8 bases, with 14 bases between the two germline ends. In germline, CDR1 is GTSNPN, CDR2 SVGIG (reference sequence). The CDR3, as DNA: TGTGCCTGGACGCCAGGTTTGGGGGGCTACACCTTC. Residues: CAWTPGLGGYTF.